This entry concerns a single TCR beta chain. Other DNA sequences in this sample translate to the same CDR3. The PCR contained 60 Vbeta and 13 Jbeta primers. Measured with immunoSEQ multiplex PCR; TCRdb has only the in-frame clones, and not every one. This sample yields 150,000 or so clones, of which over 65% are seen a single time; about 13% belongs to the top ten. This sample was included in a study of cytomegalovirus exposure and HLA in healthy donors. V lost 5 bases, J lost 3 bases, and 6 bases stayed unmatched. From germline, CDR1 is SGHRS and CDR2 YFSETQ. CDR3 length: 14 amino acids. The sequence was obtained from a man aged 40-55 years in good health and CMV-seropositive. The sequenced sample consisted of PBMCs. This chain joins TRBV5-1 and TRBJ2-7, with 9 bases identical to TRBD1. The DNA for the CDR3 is TGCGCCAGCAGTTCGGGACAGGGTAGCTACGAGCAGTACTTC. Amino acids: CASSSGQGSYEQYF. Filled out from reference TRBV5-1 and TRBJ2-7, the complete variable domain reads KAGVTQTPRYLIKTRGQQVTLSCSPISGHRSVSWYQQTPGQGLQFLFEYFSETQRNKGNFPGRFSGRQFSNSRSEMNVSTLELGDSALYLCASSSGQGSYEQYFGPGTRLTVT.